What follows are 32 T cell receptor beta chains derived from one specimen sequenced in a study of T cell responses to AZD1222 COVID-19 vaccine. Assay: immunoSEQ multiplex PCR; the TCRdb copy retains only in-frame clones and omits some. Found here are about 120,000 clones, around nine tenths of them singletons; the top ten hold around a tenth. The starting material was peripheral blood, obtained on day 0 of AZD1222 vaccination. The receptor set was obtained from an adult in good health.

The chain joins TRBV2 to TRBJ1-6; a weak D match, TRBD1 (6 bases). CDR1 SNHLY and CDR2 FYNNEI come from the germline V gene. Trimming pared 0 bases from V and 10 bases from J, leaving 13 bases between. The CDR3 runs to 15 residues. The CDR3 loop reads CASSEAQGPRSPLHF. Here the CDR3 DNA reads TGTGCCAGCAGTGAAGCGCAGGGGCCCAGATCACCCCTCCACTTT.

The V call is TRBV18, the J call TRBJ1-2; 7 nucleotides line up with TRBD1. Germline lookup yields CDR1 KGHSH and CDR2 LQKENI. The CDR3 has 15 amino acids. Germline trimming cut 2 bases from V and 4 bases from J; bases unmatched to any gene: 7. The CDR3 spells CASSPGTATLYGYTF. CDR3 bases: TGTGCCAGCTCACCAGGGACAGCCACGCTCTATGGCTACACCTTC. The full variable domain, rest sourced from reference TRBV18 and TRBJ1-2, is NAGVMQNPRHLVRRRGQEARLRCSPMKGHSHVYWYRQLPEEGLKFMVYLQKENIIDESGMPKERFSAEFPKEGPSILRIQQVVRGDSAAYFCASSPGTATLYGYTFGSGTRLTVV.

The V and J genes are TRBV27 and TRBJ1-2; weak D call: TRBD1 (5 bases). V lost 4 bases and J 8 bases, leaving 23 bases between the germline ends. Germline V gives CDR1 MNHEY, CDR2 SMNVEV (reference sequence). This CDR3 is 16 amino acids long. The CDR3 loop reads CASSSGWGAPSKGYTF. CDR3 DNA sequence: TGTGCCAGCAGTTCCGGCTGGGGCGCCCCCTCGAAGGGCTACACCTTC.

V and J are TRBV27 and TRBJ1-2; D call uncertain. V lost 5 bases and J lost 4, with 14 bases in between. This CDR3 contains 14 residues. The germline V gene has CDR1 MNHEY and CDR2 SMNVEV (reference sequence). The CDR3 is CASSLRWGGYGYTF. DNA of the CDR3: TGTGCCAGCAGTCTACGATGGGGTGGCTATGGCTACACCTTC.

The rearrangement links TRBV10-1 to TRBJ1-1; D gene uncertain. CDR1 and CDR2 from the germline V gene are WNHNN and SYGVQD (reference sequence). CDR3 size: 12 residues. Trimming left V 4 bases short and J 6 bases short, with 9 bases between. Here the CDR3 reads CASSVPGPEAFF. Here the CDR3 DNA reads TGCGCCAGCAGTGTTCCGGGCCCTGAAGCTTTCTTT.

The DNA of the CDR3 is TGCGCCAGCAAGGATAGCTACTATGGCTACACCTTC. It yields the protein CASKDSYYGYTF. The chain has TRBV5-1 and TRBJ1-2; D gene ambiguous. The CDR3 loop spans 12 amino acids. Germline CDR1 reads SGHRS; CDR2 reads YFSETQ. The V and J ends lost 6 bases and 3 bases respectively, with 9 bases between them.

This chain links TRBV9 with TRBJ1-1; TRBD1 matches at 7 bases. V gave up 4 bases and J gave up 6 bases; unmatched junction bases: 6. Germline V gives CDR1 SGDLS, CDR2 YYNGEE. CDR3 length: 13 amino acids. Written as DNA, the CDR3 is TGTGCCAGCAGCCCGGACAGGTTGGCTGAAGCTTTCTTT. Translation gives CASSPDRLAEAFF.

The chain links TRBV19 to TRBJ2-2; 7 bases match TRBD1. Germline V CDR1 and CDR2: LNHDA, SQIVND (reference sequence). The CDR3 extends over 15 amino acids. J lost 6 bases, V lost 3 bases, and 7 bases had no gene match. This CDR3 reads CASSMKGARPGELFF. The DNA of the CDR3 is TGTGCCAGTAGTATGAAGGGGGCGAGACCCGGGGAGCTGTTTTTT.

The chain joins TRBV29-1 to TRBJ1-2; 7 positions agree with TRBD1. Germline V gives CDR1 SQVTM, CDR2 ANQGSEA. J gave up 11 bases and V 5 bases, and 14 bases lay outside the gene matches. CDR3 length: 13 amino acids. This CDR3 reads CSVQVVIGTAYTF. The CDR3 DNA reads as TGCAGCGTTCAAGTAGTTATCGGGACAGCTTACACCTTC.

This chain uses TRBV19 with TRBJ1-2; maybe TRBD1 (6 bases). V gave up 1 base and J gave up 7 bases, with 13 bases separating them. Germline CDR1 and CDR2: LNHDA and SQIVND (reference sequence). This CDR3 is built from 14 residues. The CDR3 region is CASSIARGSGGYTF. The DNA for the CDR3 is TGTGCCAGTAGTATAGCCAGGGGATCTGGTGGCTACACCTTC.

J is TRBJ1-2 and V is TRBV6-5; D remains ambiguous. The germline V gene has CDR1 MNHEY and CDR2 SVGAGI. The CDR3 sequence is 16 residues long. Trimming pared 0 bases from V and 6 bases from J, leaving 17 bases between. The CDR3 loop is CASSYSVRTFGDGYTF. The CDR3 DNA reads as TGTGCCAGCAGTTACTCGGTACGCACGTTTGGGGATGGCTACACCTTC.

This chain uses TRBV19 with TRBJ1-5; perhaps TRBD1 as D (5 bases). The CDR3 contains 16 residues. Germline V gene data show CDR1 as LNHDA and CDR2 as SQIVND (reference sequence). V gave up 3 bases and J gave up 0 bases, with 12 bases separating them. This CDR3 reads CASSIIGAYSNQPQHF. The CDR3 nucleotides read TGTGCCAGTAGTATTATCGGGGCCTATAGCAATCAGCCCCAGCATTTT. Combining the CDR3 with reference TRBV19 and TRBJ1-5 gives the whole variable domain DGGITQSPKYLFRKEGQNVTLSCEQNLNHDAMYWYRQDPGQGLRLIYYSQIVNDFQKGDIAEGYSVSREKKESFPLTVTSAQKNPTAFYLCASSIIGAYSNQPQHFGDGTRLSIL.

The chain recombines TRBV5-1 with TRBJ1-1; the D is unclear. Germline V gene sequence: CDR1 SGHRS, CDR2 YFSETQ. Deletions cut 4 bases from V and 0 bases from J, with 13 bases between. The CDR3 covers 15 residues. This CDR3 is CASSPRREVNTEAFF. The CDR3 DNA follows: TGCGCCAGCAGCCCGCGAAGGGAGGTGAACACTGAAGCTTTCTTT.

This rearrangement joins TRBV5-6 to TRBJ1-4; the match to TRBD1 covers 9 bases. The CDR3 extends over 16 amino acids. With V trimmed by 0 bases and J by 5 bases, 5 bases remained unmatched. The germline V gene has CDR1 SGHDT and CDR2 YYEEEE. CDR3 in DNA: TGTGCCAGCAGCTTGGTTAGGGGGACAGGGAATGAAAAACTGTTTTTT. It translates to CASSLVRGTGNEKLFF.

About this clone itself: Other DNA sequences in this specimen translate into the identical CDR3. The gene calls are TRBV18 and TRBJ1-3; D is uncertain. The germline gives CDR1 KGHSH, CDR2 LQKENI. This CDR3 contains 14 residues. V was clipped by 0 bases and J by 0 bases, with 3 bases between them. CDR3 protein: CASSPPPSGNTIYF. The CDR3 bases are TGTGCCAGCTCACCACCCCCCTCTGGAAACACCATATATTTT.

This sequence joins TRBV5-5 and TRBJ1-2; TRBD1 is a possible D gene (5 bases). Trimming removed 6 bases at V and 8 bases at J, with 17 bases between. CDR1 and CDR2 from the germline V gene are SGHKS and YYEKEE (reference sequence). There are 13 residues in the CDR3. The DNA for the CDR3 is TGTGCCAGCACCTTACAAGGGACCCTGGGCTACACCTTC. This sequence encodes CASTLQGTLGYTF.

This chain links TRBV6-1 with TRBJ1-4; TRBD1 might be the D (5 bases). The CDR3 is 15 amino acids. Germline-derived CDR1 and CDR2 are MNHNS and SASEGT. The V gene lost 0 bases and the J gene lost 5 bases, with 10 bases spanning the gap. DNA of the CDR3: TGTGCCAGCAGTGAAGCAGTCTCAGGGAATGAAAAACTGTTTTTT. It codes for CASSEAVSGNEKLFF.

This sequence joins TRBV30 and TRBJ1-1; tentative D call: TRBD1 (5 bases). V lost 4 bases and J lost 4, with 13 bases in between. This CDR3 has 13 residues. Germline V gives CDR1 GTSNPN, CDR2 SVGIG (reference sequence). The CDR3 spells CAWNGALGTEAFF. The CDR3 bases are TGTGCCTGGAACGGGGCGTTGGGCACTGAAGCTTTCTTT.

The rearrangement joins TRBV19 to TRBJ2-2; D may be TRBD1 (6 bases). Germline CDR1 and CDR2: LNHDA and SQIVND (reference sequence). Between the trimmed V and J ends, which lost 10 bases and 6 bases, there was a span of 12 bases. The CDR3 is 12 amino acids. CDR3 bases: TGTGCCACTCGACAGGCGCCCGGGGAGCTGTTTTTT. Amino acids: CATRQAPGELFF.

The CDR3 DNA follows: TGTGCCAGCAGCAGTCGACAAAGCAATAGGCCCTATGGCTACACCTTC. It specifies CASSSRQSNRPYGYTF. The chain employs TRBV5-4 and TRBJ1-2; D remains unclear. V dropped 4 bases and J dropped 4 bases, with 20 bases sitting between them. Germline V gives CDR1 SGHNT, CDR2 YYREEE (reference sequence). The CDR3 is 16 amino acids.

V gene TRBV6-8 combines with J gene TRBJ2-4, with D possibly matching TRBD1 (6 bases). The germline V gene has CDR1 MNHGY and CDR2 SAAAGT. Trimming left V 4 bases short and J 3 bases short, with 25 bases between. The CDR3 is made up of 19 amino acids. CDR3 bases: TGTGCCAGCAGTTCGGGACACCACGCCAAGCCCGCTCTCAAAAACATTCAGTACTTC. It is translated as CASSSGHHAKPALKNIQYF.

The chain is built from TRBV5-1 and TRBJ2-7, with 10 bases that match TRBD2. V dropped 1 base and J dropped 4; count of bases not matched to a gene: 2. The CDR3 has 14 amino acids. Germline values: CDR1 SGHRS, CDR2 YFSETQ. The CDR3 nucleotides read TGCGCCAGCAGCTTGCCTAGCGGGGGTTACGAGCAGTACTTC. It translates to CASSLPSGGYEQYF.

The V and J genes are TRBV18 and TRBJ1-2; 9 positions match TRBD1. There are 15 residues in the CDR3. The trim removed 3 bases at V and 4 bases at J, leaving 6 bases unmatched. Germline lookup yields CDR1 KGHSH and CDR2 LQKENI. This CDR3 is CASSPGTGLSYGYTF. The CDR3 nucleotides are TGTGCCAGCTCACCCGGGACAGGGTTATCCTATGGCTACACCTTC.

The chain employs TRBV9 and TRBJ1-2, with D uncertain. The CDR3 runs to 15 residues. The germline V and J ends were trimmed by 0 bases and 0 bases, with 9 bases remaining between them. In germline, CDR1 is SGDLS, CDR2 YYNGEE. The CDR3 sequence: CASSVAFNTNYGYTF. DNA of the CDR3: TGTGCCAGCAGCGTAGCTTTCAATACTAACTATGGCTACACCTTC.

The gene calls are TRBV5-1 and TRBJ2-7, with 10 bases identical to TRBD2. This CDR3 is built from 15 residues. Unmatched junction bases numbered 10, after V lost 4 bases and J lost 6 bases. The germline V gene encodes CDR1 SGHRS and CDR2 YFSETQ. The CDR3: CASSILLAGAGEQYF. In DNA, the CDR3 is TGCGCCAGCAGCATACTCCTAGCGGGAGCTGGCGAGCAGTACTTC.

The genes are TRBV3-1 (or the pseudogene TRBV3-2) and TRBJ2-2, with D unclear. The CDR3 is 13 amino acids. Germline CDR1 reads LGHDT; CDR2 reads YNNKEL (reference sequence). V was trimmed by 4 bases and J by 3 bases, leaving 6 bases between them. CDR3 amino acids: CASSPPHTGELFF. CDR3 DNA sequence: TGTGCCAGCAGCCCCCCCCACACCGGGGAGCTGTTTTTT.

The chain combines TRBV5-1 with TRBJ1-2; D may be TRBD1 (6 bases). CDR1 is SGHRS and CDR2 is YFSETQ in the germline V gene. V was pared by 4 bases and J by 0 bases, with 16 bases between. The CDR3 spans 16 residues. CDR3 region: CASSIQGGATNYGYTF. CDR3 bases: TGCGCCAGCAGCATACAGGGAGGAGCAACTAACTATGGCTACACCTTC.

This clone has just a few counts. CDR3 sequence (DNA): TGTGCCTGGAGTGGACCAGGGGCCTATAATTCACCCCTCCACTTT. It specifies CAWSGPGAYNSPLHF. V gene TRBV30 combines with J gene TRBJ1-6; possible D gene TRBD1, 6 bases. Trimming stripped 1 base from V and 2 bases from J, with 9 bases between. This CDR3 has 15 amino acids. The V gene's germline CDR1 is GTSNPN and CDR2 SVGIG (reference sequence).

The rearrangement links TRBV19 to TRBJ1-2, with 9 bases that match TRBD1. V lost 1 base, J lost 0 bases, and 3 bases stayed unmatched. CDR3 length: 16 residues. Germline lookup yields CDR1 LNHDA and CDR2 SQIVND (reference sequence). This CDR3 reads CASSIGTGDPNYGYTF. The CDR3 DNA is TGTGCCAGTAGTATAGGGACAGGGGATCCTAACTATGGCTACACCTTC. Filled out from reference TRBV19 and TRBJ1-2, the complete variable domain reads DGGITQSPKYLFRKEGQNVTLSCEQNLNHDAMYWYRQDPGQGLRLIYYSQIVNDFQKGDIAEGYSVSREKKESFPLTVTSAQKNPTAFYLCASSIGTGDPNYGYTFGSGTRLTVV.

This chain joins TRBV18 and TRBJ1-1, with D unresolved. This CDR3 has 19 residues. The germline gives CDR1 KGHSH, CDR2 LQKENI. V was cut by 0 bases and J by 5 bases, with 25 bases left in between. In nucleotides, the CDR3 is TGTGCCAGCTCACCACCGTATAGTCGCAAAAGCGTTAGCCGGACTGAAGCTTTCTTT. It encodes CASSPPYSRKSVSRTEAFF.

V is TRBV5-1 and J is TRBJ1-1; the match to TRBD1 covers 9 bases. From germline, CDR1 is SGHRS and CDR2 YFSETQ. The length of the CDR3 is 14 residues. V was pared by 2 bases and J by 4 bases, with 3 bases of the junction left unmatched. CDR3 nucleotides: TGCGCCAGCAGCTTCCGACAGGGGGGCACTGAAGCTTTCTTT. The encoded protein is CASSFRQGGTEAFF.

This clone occurred once. The chain recombines TRBV28 with TRBJ2-2, with D perhaps TRBD1 (6 bases). V shed 3 bases and J shed 4 bases, with 9 bases lying between them. This CDR3 is 14 amino acids long. CDR1 is MDHEN, CDR2 SYDVKM, per germline. The CDR3 loop reads CASSFWGRTGELFF. The DNA of the CDR3 is TGTGCCAGCAGTTTTTGGGGGCGCACCGGGGAGCTGTTTTTT.